This record covers a single TCR beta chain. Its antigen is not known. The data belong to a study of beta chain features in type 1 diabetes. Study observations and caveats: Moderate yet significant TCRB CDR3 shortening was seen in Type 1 diabetes patients in all four CD4+ subsets. It was among patients, rather than healthy donors, that naive, central memory and Treg TCRB repertoires appeared more similar. Reduced insertions and increased deletions marked VDJ junctions in type 1 diabetes patients. Patients and controls would be equally affected if PCR favored shorter templates.

CDR3 size: 14 residues. The V end was cut by 4 bases, the J end by 4 bases, with 12 bases between. CDR1 SGHKS and CDR2 YYEKEE come from the germline V gene (reference sequence). Reverse transcription of all isolated RNA meant that expressed TCRB transcripts were sequenced. Assay used: immunoSEQ multiplex PCR; TCRdb lists only in-frame clones, some missing. The repertoire consists of fewer than 350,000 clones, with about 15% occurring once and the leading ten covering about 0.014%. The sample taken for sequencing was naive CD4+ T cells from blood. The receptor's source is a young man with type 1 diabetes. The chain combines TRBV5-5 with TRBJ1-5; D perhaps matches TRBD1 (5 bases). CDR3 sequence (DNA): TGTGCCAGCAGCCAGGGCAGAGGAAATCAGCCCCAGCATTTT. Encoded protein: CASSQGRGNQPQHF. Together with reference TRBV5-5 and TRBJ1-5, the CDR3 gives the full variable domain: DAGVTQSPTHLIKTRGQQVTLRCSPISGHKSVSWYQQVLGQGPQFIFQYYEKEERGRGNFPDRFSARQFPNYSSELNVNALLLGDSALYLCASSQGRGNQPQHFGDGTRLSIL.